Sequencing of this T cell receptor (beta chain) was carried out in a study of OX40 agonist ivuxolimab in advanced cancers. General notes on the study: Ivuxolimab was an agonistic, fully human IgG2 monoclonal antibody directed against OX40 (CD134), a costimulatory receptor. Peripheral TCRbeta sequencing was intended to test whether TCR sequence diversity was altered and clonal T-cell expansion was caused by ivuxolimab. Intravenous ivuxolimab was administered to patients every 2 weeks at six dose levels: 0.01, 0.1, 0.3, 1.5, 3 and 10 mg/kg. Of the 50 or so patients in dose escalation, about 20 had hepatocellular carcinoma, around 15 had melanoma, 9 had renal cell carcinoma and 9 had head and neck cancer. Partial responses occurred in three dose-escalation patients, of whom one had hepatocellular carcinoma and two had cutaneous melanoma. A male proportion of around 81% and a mean age of roughly 58 years, ranging from about 20 to 79, were recorded for the dose-escalation cohort. The paper reports the monotherapy dose-escalation portion (N of about 54 patients) of the phase I ivuxolimab trial. Prior anti-PD-1, anti-PD-L1 or anti-CTLA-4 therapy was permitted, and checkpoint inhibitors had been received by 40% to 50% of dose-escalation patients.

Genomic DNA was isolated from the sorted cells so that the TCRbeta CDR3 region could be sequenced. The immunoSEQ Assay was used to sequence the TCRbeta CDR3 regions. TCRdb re-hosts the immuneACCESS table, in-frame sequences only. Its copies lack some clones; in the studies checked, an unresolved V gene accounts for under half of them, and the cause for the rest is not known. This sample comprises 90,000 to 100,000 clones, 90% to 96% of them detected only once. The ten top clones hold around 2.2% of the sample. The study at large found these results: In the 0.1-3.0 mg/kg groups, partial responders were among the patients with the lowest normalized peripheral clonal expansion, particularly in CD8+ T cells. At doses from 0.1 to 3.0 mg/kg, clonal expansion was seen in both CD4+ and CD8+ blood T cells between baseline and week 6. After ivuxolimab, expanded clones were on average more numerous among CD8+ T cells than among CD4+ T cells. The antigen specificity of the peripheral T cells that underwent clonal expansion was not determined. Low levels of normalized T-cell clonal expansion were also seen in some nonresponding patients.

Trimming removed 5 bases from V and 0 bases from J, leaving 11 bases between the germline ends. The CDR3 measures 15 amino acids from cysteine to phenylalanine. Of the read, only the CDR3 DNA is kept; its 45 bases are in frame from base 1. The germline V gene (reference sequence) gives CDR1 as LNHDA and CDR2 as SQIVND. The table lists this clone with a count of one. This receptor's antigen is unknown. No base qualities exist here, and no much larger clone lies one base off it. The trial excluded patients who had a history of autoimmune disease or who were on systemic immunosuppression. Peripheral blood for TCR sequencing was collected from all dose cohorts at baseline, on cycle 4 day 1, and on cycle 7 day 1. The samples were drawn from a first-in-human, open-label, multicenter phase I dose-escalation trial of ivuxolimab. Adults with locally advanced or metastatic head and neck squamous cell, hepatocellular, melanoma or renal cell carcinoma were enrolled in the trial. CD4+ and CD8+ T cells were sorted separately from peripheral blood before TCR sequencing.

Recombination joined TRBV19 with TRBJ1-5; a confident D gene designation cannot be given. This sample comprised CD4+ or CD8+ T cells sorted from blood, obtained in a trial of the OX40 agonist ivuxolimab. This TCR derives from an adult with an advanced solid tumor such as melanoma, head and neck, liver or kidney cancer. The DNA is as follows: TGTGCCAGTAGTTACTTCGAAAATAGCAATCAGCCCCAGCATTTT. Translated, this is CASSYFENSNQPQHF. Outside the CDR3, residues come from the reference TRBV19 and TRBJ1-5 proteins, so the full variable domain is: DGGITQSPKYLFRKEGQNVTLSCEQNLNHDAMYWYRQDPGQGLRLIYYSQIVNDFQKGDIAEGYSVSREKKESFPLTVTSAQKNPTAFYLCASSYFENSNQPQHFGDGTRLSIL.